This T cell receptor (beta chain) was recorded in a study of Graves' ophthalmopathy and Graves' hyperthyroidism. Deletions cut 3 bases from V and 4 bases from J, with 12 bases between. The CDR3 length is 14 residues. Germline CDR1 LNHDA, CDR2 SQIVND (reference sequence). Overall study findings and caveats: A majority of expanded thyroid clonotypes exceeding 0.001 frequency were likewise present in blood. The model predicted progression of ophthalmopathy with a sensitivity of 70% to 71%, and its specificity was 72% to 85%.

Clinical symptoms, serum thyroxine, TRAb, thyroid ultrasound and orbital computed tomography were relied on for diagnosis. This clonotype has just a few counts. Its antigen is not known. Amplifying from RNA transcripts, the study obtained TCR beta CDR3 regions. Second-round multiplex PCR followed a first-round RT-PCR using HTBI primers. TCRdb recomputed calls from the multiplex PCR reads with MiXCR, one row per CDR3 protein. The sample lists 1 million to 1.3 million distinct CDR3 sequences, about two fifths occurring once. The chain couples TRBV19 to TRBJ1-1; the D gene is possibly TRBD1 (5 bases). Sequenced input: peripheral blood or thyroid tissue (not recorded which). This TCR derives from an adult man with Graves' hyperthyroidism. The CDR3 region is CASSMGDASTEAFF. The CDR3 bases are TGTGCCAGTAGTATGGGGGATGCGAGCACTGAAGCTTTCTTT.